This TCR beta chain emerged from a study of blood T cell repertoires in COVID-19. Per the original methods: Amplifying reference gene primers gave estimates of nucleated cell counts. Generated by immunoSEQ multiplex PCR, the TCRdb table keeps only in-frame clones and is missing some. V and J calls plus clone size are reproduced from that table; the DNA served to infer D and trimming. The sample has about 190,000 clones, almost 85% seen once. CDR3 length: 15 residues. CDR1 is SGHDT and CDR2 is YYEEEE in the germline V gene. The V end was cut by 2 bases, the J end by 4 bases, with 13 bases between. The sequenced sample consisted of peripheral blood. The chain has TRBV5-6 and TRBJ1-5; D not certain. The sequence was obtained from a woman aged 70-85 years with active or convalescent COVID-19. CDR3 loop: CASSFYRDYNQPQHF. The CDR3 nucleotides are TGTGCCAGCAGCTTTTACCGGGATTATAATCAGCCCCAGCATTTT. Together with reference TRBV5-6 and TRBJ1-5, the CDR3 gives the full variable domain: DAGVTQSPTHLIKTRGQQVTLRCSPKSGHDTVSWYQQALGQGPQFIFQYYEEEERQRGNFPDRFSGHQFPNYSSELNVNALLLGDSALYLCASSFYRDYNQPQHFGDGTRLSIL.